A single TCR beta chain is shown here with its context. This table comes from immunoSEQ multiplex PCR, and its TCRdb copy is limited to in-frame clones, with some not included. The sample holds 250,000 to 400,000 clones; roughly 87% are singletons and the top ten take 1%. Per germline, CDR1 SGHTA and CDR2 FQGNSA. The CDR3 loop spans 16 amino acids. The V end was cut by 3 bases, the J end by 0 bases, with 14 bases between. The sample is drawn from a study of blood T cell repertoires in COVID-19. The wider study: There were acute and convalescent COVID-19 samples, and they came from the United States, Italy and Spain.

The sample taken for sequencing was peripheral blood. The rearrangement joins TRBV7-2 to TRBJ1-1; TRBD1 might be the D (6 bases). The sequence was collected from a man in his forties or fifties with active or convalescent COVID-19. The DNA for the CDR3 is TGTGCCAGCAGCTTCGGGGGGCCGAGGATGAACACTGAAGCTTTCTTT. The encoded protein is CASSFGGPRMNTEAFF. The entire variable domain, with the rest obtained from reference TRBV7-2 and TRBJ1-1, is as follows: GAGVSQSPSNKVTEKGKDVELRCDPISGHTALYWYRQSLGQGLEFLIYFQGNSAPDKSGLPSDRFSAERTGGSVSTLTIQRTQQEDSAVYLCASSFGGPRMNTEAFFGQGTRLTVV.